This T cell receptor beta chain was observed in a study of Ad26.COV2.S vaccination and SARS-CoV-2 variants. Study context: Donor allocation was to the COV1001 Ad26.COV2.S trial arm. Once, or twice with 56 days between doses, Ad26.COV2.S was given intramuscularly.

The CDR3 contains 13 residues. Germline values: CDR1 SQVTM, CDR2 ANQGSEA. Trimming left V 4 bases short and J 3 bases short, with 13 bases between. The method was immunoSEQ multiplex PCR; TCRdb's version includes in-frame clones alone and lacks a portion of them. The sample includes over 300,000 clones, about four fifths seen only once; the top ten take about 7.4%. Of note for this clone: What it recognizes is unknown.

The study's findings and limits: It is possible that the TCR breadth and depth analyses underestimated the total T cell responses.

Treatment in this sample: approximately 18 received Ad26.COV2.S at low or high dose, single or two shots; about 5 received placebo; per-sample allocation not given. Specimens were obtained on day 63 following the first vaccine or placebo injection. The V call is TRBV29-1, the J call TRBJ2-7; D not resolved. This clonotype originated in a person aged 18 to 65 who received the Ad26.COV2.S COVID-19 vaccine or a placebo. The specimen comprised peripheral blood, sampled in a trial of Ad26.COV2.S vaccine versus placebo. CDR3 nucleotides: TGCAGCGTTGTCGGTGCCTCCTACTACGAGCAGTACTTC. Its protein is CSVVGASYYEQYF.